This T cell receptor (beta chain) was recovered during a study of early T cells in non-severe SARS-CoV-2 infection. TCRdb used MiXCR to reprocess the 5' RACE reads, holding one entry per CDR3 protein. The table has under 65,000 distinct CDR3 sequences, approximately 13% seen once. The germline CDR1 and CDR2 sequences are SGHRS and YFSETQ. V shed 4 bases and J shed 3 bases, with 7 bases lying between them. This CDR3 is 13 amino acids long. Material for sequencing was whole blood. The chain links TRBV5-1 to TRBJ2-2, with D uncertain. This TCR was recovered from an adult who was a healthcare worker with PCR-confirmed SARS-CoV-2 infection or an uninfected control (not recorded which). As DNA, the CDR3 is TGCGCCAGCAGCCCTTCGGACACCGGGGAGCTGTTTTTT. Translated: CASSPSDTGELFF.